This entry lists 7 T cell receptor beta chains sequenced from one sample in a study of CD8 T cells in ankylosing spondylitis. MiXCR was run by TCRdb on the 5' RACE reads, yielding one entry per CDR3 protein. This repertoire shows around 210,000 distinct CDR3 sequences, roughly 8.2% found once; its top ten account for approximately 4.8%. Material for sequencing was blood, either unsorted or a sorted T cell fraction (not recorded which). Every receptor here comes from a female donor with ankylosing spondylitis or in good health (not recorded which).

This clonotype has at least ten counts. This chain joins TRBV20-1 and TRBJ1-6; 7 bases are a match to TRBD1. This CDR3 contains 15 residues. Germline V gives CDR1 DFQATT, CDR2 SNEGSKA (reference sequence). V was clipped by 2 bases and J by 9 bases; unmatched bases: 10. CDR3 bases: TGCAGTGCTAGAAAGATCGGACAGGCGAGTTCACCCCTCCACTTT. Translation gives CSARKIGQASSPLHF.

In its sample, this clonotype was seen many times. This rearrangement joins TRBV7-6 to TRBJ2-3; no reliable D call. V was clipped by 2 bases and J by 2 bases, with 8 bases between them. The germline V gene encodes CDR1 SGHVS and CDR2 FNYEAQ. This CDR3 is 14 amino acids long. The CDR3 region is CASSLKQPTDTQYF. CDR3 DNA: TGTGCCAGCAGCTTAAAACAACCCACAGATACGCAGTATTTT.

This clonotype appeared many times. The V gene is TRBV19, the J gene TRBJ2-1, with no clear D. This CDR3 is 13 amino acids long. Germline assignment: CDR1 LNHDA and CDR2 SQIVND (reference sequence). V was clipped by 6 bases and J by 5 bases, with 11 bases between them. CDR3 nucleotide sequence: TGTGCCAGTAGAATCACGCACGACAATGAGCAGTTCTTC. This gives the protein CASRITHDNEQFF.

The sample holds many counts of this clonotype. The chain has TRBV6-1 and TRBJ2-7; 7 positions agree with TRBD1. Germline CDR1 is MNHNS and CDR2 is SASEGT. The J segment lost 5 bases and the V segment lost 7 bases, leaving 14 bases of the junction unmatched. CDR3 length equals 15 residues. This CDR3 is CASTQTGTARHEQYF. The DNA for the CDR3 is TGTGCCAGCACCCAAACCGGGACAGCCCGACACGAGCAGTACTTC.

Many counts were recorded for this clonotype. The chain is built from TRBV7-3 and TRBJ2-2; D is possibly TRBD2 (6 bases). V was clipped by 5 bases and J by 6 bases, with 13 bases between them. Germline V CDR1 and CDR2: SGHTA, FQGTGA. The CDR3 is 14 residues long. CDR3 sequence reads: CASSPNGGSGELFF. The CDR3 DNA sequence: TGTGCCAGCAGCCCGAATGGAGGGTCCGGGGAGCTGTTTTTT.

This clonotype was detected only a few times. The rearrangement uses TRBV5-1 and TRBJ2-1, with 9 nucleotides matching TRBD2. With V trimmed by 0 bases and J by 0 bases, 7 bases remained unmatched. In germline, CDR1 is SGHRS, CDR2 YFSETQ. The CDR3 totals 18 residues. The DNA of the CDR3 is TGCGCCAGCAGCTTGGACGGTAGCGGGAGTCTCTCCTACAATGAGCAGTTCTTC. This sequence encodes CASSLDGSGSLSYNEQFF. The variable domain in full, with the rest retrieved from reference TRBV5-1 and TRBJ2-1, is KAGVTQTPRYLIKTRGQQVTLSCSPISGHRSVSWYQQTPGQGLQFLFEYFSETQRNKGNFPGRFSGRQFSNSRSEMNVSTLELGDSALYLCASSLDGSGSLSYNEQFFGPGTRLTVL.

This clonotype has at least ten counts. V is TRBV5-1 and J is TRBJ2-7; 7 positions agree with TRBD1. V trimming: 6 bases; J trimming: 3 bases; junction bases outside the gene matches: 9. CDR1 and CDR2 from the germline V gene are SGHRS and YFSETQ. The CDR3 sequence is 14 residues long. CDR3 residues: CASKLTGENYEQYF. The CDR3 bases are TGCGCCAGCAAGTTAACAGGGGAGAACTACGAGCAGTACTTC.